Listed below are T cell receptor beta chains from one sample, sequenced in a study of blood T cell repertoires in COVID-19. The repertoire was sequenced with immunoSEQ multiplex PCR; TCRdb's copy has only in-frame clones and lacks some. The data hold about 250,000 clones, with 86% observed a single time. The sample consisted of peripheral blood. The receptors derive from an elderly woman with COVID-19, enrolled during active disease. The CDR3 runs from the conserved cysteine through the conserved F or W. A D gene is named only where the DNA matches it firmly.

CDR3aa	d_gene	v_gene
CASSTGGYGYTF	-	TRBV27
CATRTSGGGETQYF	TRBD2	TRBV19
CASLASGVRNEQFF	TRBD2	TRBV19
CAWSGIAYGYTF	-	TRBV30
CASSLGGTAYEQYF	-	TRBV7-9
CASSYGRLTYGYTF	-	TRBV6-2/TRBV6-3
CASSLVGANNEQFF	-	TRBV11-3
CAWTLRGLAAINTGELFF	TRBD2	TRBV30
CASSYSTGAYEQYF	TRBD1	TRBV6-2/TRBV6-3
CASSLERGTGYGYTF	TRBD1	TRBV7-8
CATSDPTGTEAFF	-	TRBV24-1
CASSLVIGQGAYTIYF	TRBD1	TRBV7-2
CASSADRGRPDTQYF	TRBD1	TRBV7-2
CATSRDPGAGNTIYF	-	TRBV15
CASSSQGGGTGELFF	-	TRBV5-1
CASSDYFWGGRASANYGYTF	-	TRBV6-1
CASSPFGQASYNEQFF	TRBD1	TRBV18
CASTGRSYEKLFF	-	TRBV28
CAISESGQGRTGELFF	-	TRBV10-3
CAITDRPSAEAFF	-	TRBV10-3
CASSEREQSYGYTF	-	TRBV2
CASTAPNSRSSGANVLTF	-	TRBV19
CATAPSGAVRHEQYF	-	TRBV27
CASSPGDENTIYF	-	TRBV6-5
CASSSTGGDTQYF	TRBD1	TRBV7-9
CASSETGVAYEQYF	TRBD1	TRBV28
CASSLDRTDYGYTF	-	TRBV5-1
CASNTGTDNSPLHF	-	TRBV28
CAISPETGEHGYTF	TRBD1	TRBV10-3
CSASSGTGDGYGYTF	TRBD1	TRBV20-1
CASSIGDSDYGYTF	-	TRBV11-1
CASSSNYGGNSNQPQHF	-	TRBV7-9
CASSFNFQDTQYF	-	TRBV7-2
CAWALGSANTEAFF	-	TRBV30
CASSRLGGYNEQYF	TRBD2	TRBV7-9
CARSGGGQGFDEKLFF	TRBD1	TRBV9
CASVSVGAESAFF	-	TRBV6-5
CASSRNAGQNQPQHF	-	TRBV4-1
CASSRQGNTEAFF	-	TRBV19
CATSDSAYEQYF	-	TRBV24-1
CASSQQSGTGRFNEKLFF	TRBD1	TRBV4-3
CASSTGTGGGYTF	TRBD1	TRBV2
CASRDRGRQPQHF	TRBD1	TRBV6-5
CASSRGQDILF	-	TRBV6-6
CASSLAQGTEAFF	-	TRBV7-9
CASSLGQGAYNEQFF	TRBD1	TRBV5-1
CASSRQGWANTEAFF	TRBD1	TRBV5-4
CAWSRNREQPQHF	-	TRBV30
CASRQNTEAFF	-	TRBV6-5
CASSLAGGLGANVLTF	TRBD2	TRBV6-2/TRBV6-3
CASSFPRAGGTGELFF	-	TRBV5-1
CASSQVFDRNTEAFF	-	TRBV4-1
CSASPGRRETQYF	-	TRBV20-1
CASSETSGVYNEQFF	TRBD2	TRBV7-2